Described below is a single T cell receptor (beta chain) sequence and its context. The antigen remains unidentified. The TCR beta library used iRepertoire HTBI primers with Arm-PCR amplification of CDR3. Authors' methods: Identification across samples found 62 TRBV and around 15 TRBJ segments. TCRdb processed the multiplex PCR reads anew with MiXCR; each CDR3 protein has one entry. TCRdb's processing, not the authors' own work, is the source of the V and J calls. The sample has some 300,000 distinct CDR3 sequences, around 21% seen once. The sample belongs to a study of regulatory T cells in long-lasting Graves disease. Whole-study results and caveats: Patients whose Graves' disease persisted exhibited lower TCR diversity than those newly diagnosed.

Time point in this sample: persistent/refractory GD, antithyroid drugs over 5 years with positive TRAb. From RNA extracted from PBMCs, the TCR library was made. The sequence was obtained from a female donor with Graves disease. Here the sequenced sample was peripheral blood mononuclear cells (PBMCs), taken when the disease was refractory, from a patient treated with antithyroid drugs.

CDR3 amino acids: CATSRDSGARYNEQFF. The CDR3 DNA reads TGTGCCACCAGCAGAGATTCGGGCGCCCGGTACAATGAGCAGTTCTTC. The chain employs TRBV15 and TRBJ2-1; D is ambiguous. V was pared by 0 bases and J by 4 bases, with 13 bases between. The CDR3 is 16 residues long. CDR1 and CDR2 (germline): LNHNV, YYDKDF (reference sequence).